This TCR beta chain was sequenced for a study of vaccination and CD4 T cells after COVID-19. Whole-study context: From HCoV-229E, HCoV-OC43, HCoV-NL63 and SARS-CoV-2, overlapping spike peptides were used to stimulate the cells. Each control culture was treated with a CEFX pool, an HIV-1 Nef pool, or no peptide.

The Oncomine TCR Beta short-read assay was applied to DNA of cultured CD4+ T cells. Cultured CD4+ T cells were the source of extracted genomic DNA. In TCRdb, the PCR reads were re-called with MiXCR into one record per CDR3 protein. The data contain approximately 7,000 distinct CDR3 sequences, over 25% of them singletons. Treatment described: approximately 11-day PBMC culture with coronavirus spike peptide pools or control peptides (ViraFEST assay). Details on this clonotype: Its antigen remains unknown.

This CDR3 comprises 15 residues. V dropped 4 bases and J dropped 4; count of bases not matched to a gene: 5. Per the germline V gene, CDR1 is WNHNN and CDR2 is SYGVQD (reference sequence). This rearrangement joins TRBV10-1 to TRBJ2-2, with 8 bases matching TRBD1. The sequence derives from a human donor who had recovered from COVID-19. The source material was CD4+ T cells from blood, cultured in vitro, sampled after SARS-CoV-2 vaccination. The CDR3 loop is CASSVDRAATGELFF. The DNA for the CDR3 is TGCGCCAGCAGTGTGGACAGGGCAGCCACCGGGGAGCTGTTTTTT.